These 8 T cell receptor beta chains originate from one sample sequenced in a study of shared clonotypes between healthy human individuals. The method was immunoSEQ multiplex PCR; TCRdb's version includes in-frame clones alone and lacks a portion of them. The table includes millions of clones, 85% to 95% detected once. Input material: naive CD4+ T cells sorted from blood. The sample's subset: CD45RA+ positively selected. Every receptor here comes from a man in his late teens or twenties in good health.

Details on this clone: Other DNA sequences in this specimen translate into the identical CDR3. The V and J genes are TRBV5-1 and TRBJ1-3; no definite D call. This CDR3 region has 13 residues. Germline loops: CDR1 SGHRS, CDR2 YFSETQ. V dropped 4 bases and J dropped 1 base, with 6 bases sitting between them. The CDR3 reads CASSPDSGNTIYF. The CDR3 DNA reads as TGCGCCAGCAGCCCGGATTCTGGAAACACCATATATTTT.

J is TRBJ1-2 and V is TRBV7-2; D gene unclear. The CDR3 length is 13 residues. The V gene lost 3 bases and the J gene lost 2 bases, with 7 bases spanning the gap. CDR1 and CDR2 from the germline V gene are SGHTA and FQGNSA. The CDR3 DNA reads as TGTGCCAGCAGCTTTTTGGGAAACTATGGCTACACCTTC. Translation gives CASSFLGNYGYTF.

The CDR3 loop reads CASSLNGQPLPGELFF. CDR3 coding DNA: TGTGCCAGCAGTTTAAACGGACAGCCGTTACCCGGGGAGCTGTTTTTT. The V gene is TRBV27, the J gene TRBJ2-2, with D maybe TRBD1 (6 bases). Germline V gene lookup returns CDR1 MNHEY and CDR2 SMNVEV (reference sequence). This CDR3 comprises 16 residues. V was clipped by 2 bases and J by 6 bases, with 16 bases between them.

The chain couples TRBV15 to TRBJ1-5; the D is unclear. V lost 0 bases and J lost 4, with 10 bases in between. The germline V gene encodes CDR1 LNHNV and CDR2 YYDKDF (reference sequence). The CDR3 runs 15 residues. The CDR3 sequence is CATSRDLTVNQPQHF. The CDR3 bases are TGTGCCACCAGCAGAGATCTAACAGTTAATCAGCCCCAGCATTTT.

This chain links TRBV27 with TRBJ1-1, with D possibly matching TRBD1 (5 bases). Germline-derived CDR1 and CDR2 are MNHEY and SMNVEV (reference sequence). CDR3 length equals 13 residues. Trimming cost V 0 bases and J 10 bases, with 12 bases left between them. The CDR3 region is CASSLSRVTGAFF. The CDR3 DNA reads TGTGCCAGCAGTTTATCACGGGTAACAGGAGCTTTCTTT.

The chain combines TRBV28 with TRBJ1-2, with 7 bases that match TRBD1. The V gene's germline CDR1 is MDHEN and CDR2 SYDVKM. The V segment lost 6 bases and the J segment 4 bases; nucleotides outside the gene matches: 11. This CDR3 is 15 amino acids long. The CDR3 here is CASSGTAHYLYGYTF. The CDR3, as DNA: TGTGCCAGCAGCGGGACAGCCCATTACCTCTATGGCTACACCTTC.

The V call is TRBV25-1, the J call TRBJ1-5, with D possibly being TRBD1 (6 bases). Germline CDR1 MGHDK, CDR2 SYGVNS. The CDR3 length is 15 residues. V lost 4 bases and J 0 bases, leaving 10 bases between the germline ends. As DNA, the CDR3 is TGTGCCAGCAGTGGGACAGCTAATAGCAATCAGCCCCAGCATTTT. It yields the protein CASSGTANSNQPQHF.

The chain employs TRBV5-1 and TRBJ1-1; possible D gene TRBD1, 6 bases. The CDR3 covers 14 residues. The V and J ends lost 4 bases and 6 bases respectively, with 16 bases between them. Germline CDR1 and CDR2: SGHRS and YFSETQ. In nucleotides, the CDR3 is TGCGCCAGCAGCGAACAGGGCTACGGGGCTGAAGCTTTCTTT. Protein product: CASSEQGYGAEAFF.